A selection of T cell receptor beta chains follows, all from one sample in a study of T cells in Graves' hyperthyroidism and ophthalmopathy. TCRdb called the multiplex PCR reads again in MiXCR, with one record for every CDR3 protein. This sample has about 58,000 distinct CDR3 sequences; about 49% occur once, and the top ten carry around 12%. The sample taken for sequencing was blood. These receptors all come from a woman aged 30 to 39 with Graves' ophthalmopathy. Each CDR3 is given with its conserved first and last residue. A D gene is named only where the DNA matches it firmly. Clone size is shown for a subset of rows, as once, few, many or a class of expanded clone.

TRBV19	NA	TRBJ2-1	TRBD2	CASSIGWLAGSYNGQFF	TGTGCCAGTAGTATAGGTTGGTTAGCGGGCTCCTACAATGGGCAGTTCTTC
TRBV6-1	many	TRBJ2-3	NA	CASSEEDSRTDTQYF	TGTGCCAGCAGTGAAGAGGACAGCCGCACAGATACGCAGTATTTT
TRBV18	few	TRBJ1-1	NA	CASSPGGLNTEAFF	TGTGCCAGCTCACCGGGGGGTTTGAACACTGAAGCTTTCTTT
TRBV6-1	NA	TRBJ2-5	NA	CASSVGVRPETQYF	TGTGCCAGCAGTGTCGGTGTACGGCCAGAGACCCAGTACTTC
TRBV7-7	NA	TRBJ2-1	NA	CARPIRLHTYNEQFF	TGTGCTAGACCAATTCGCCTGCACACCTACAATGAGCAGTTCTTC
TRBV19	many	TRBJ1-3	NA	CASSIEGTYSSGNTIYF	TGTGCCAGTAGTATAGAAGGGACATACTCCTCTGGAAACACCATATATTTT
TRBV9	many	TRBJ2-5	TRBD1	CASSTSGGQETQYF	TGTGCCAGCAGCACTTCAGGGGGACAAGAGACCCAGTACTTC
TRBV24-1	NA	TRBJ1-5	NA	CATSDFGTLVGGQPQHF	TGTGCCACCAGTGATTTCGGGACCCTAGTGGGAGGTCAGCCCCAGCATTTT
TRBV7-3	many	TRBJ2-1	NA	CASSSSFYNEQFF	TGTGCCAGCAGCTCTTCGTTTTACAATGAGCAGTTCTTC
TRBV5-1	many	TRBJ2-1	NA	CASSLGVNNEQFF	TGCGCCAGCAGCTTGGGGGTAAACAATGAGCAGTTCTTC
TRBV6-4	many	TRBJ2-2	NA	CASRLEGGHGELFF	TGTGCCAGCAGACTGGAGGGGGGTCACGGGGAGCTGTTTTTT
TRBV6-4	NA	TRBJ1-6	NA	CASGKDVSSAPLHF	TGTGCCAGCGGAAAGGACGTTTCCTCGGCACCCCTCCACTTT
TRBV5-4	many	TRBJ1-2	NA	CASRRKGGAGGYGYTF	TGTGCCAGCAGACGTAAGGGGGGCGCCGGTGGGTATGGCTACACCTTC
TRBV20-1	NA	TRBJ1-2	NA	CSASMREALSYGYTF	TGCAGTGCTAGCATGCGGGAGGCCCTTAGTTATGGCTACACCTTC
TRBV28	NA	TRBJ2-1	NA	CASPRSDSDKYNEQFF	TGTGCCAGCCCCCGGTCGGACAGCGATAAATACAATGAGCAGTTCTTC
TRBV15	NA	TRBJ1-3	NA	CATSRTGSGNTIYF	TGTGCCACCAGCAGGACCGGGTCTGGAAACACCATATATTTT
TRBV5-6	NA	TRBJ2-7	NA	CASSLGDKEQYF	TGTGCCAGCAGCTTGGGAGACAAGGAGCAGTACTTC
TRBV6-5	many	TRBJ1-2	NA	CASSQGTGGYTF	TGTGCCAGCAGCCAAGGGACGGGTGGCTACACCTTC
TRBV20-1	NA	TRBJ2-5	TRBD1	CSARPGRTGSNQPQYF	TGCAGTGCTAGACCAGGGAGGACAGGGTCCAATCAGCCCCAGTACTTC
TRBV20-1	many	TRBJ2-7	NA	CSASSPGGGSVREQYF	TGCAGTGCTAGTTCCCCCGGGGGAGGTTCCGTACGCGAGCAGTACTTC
TRBV5-6	many	TRBJ1-2	NA	CASSPVREGVLYGYTF	TGTGCCAGCAGCCCAGTCCGGGAGGGGGTGCTTTATGGCTACACCTTC
TRBV7-9	NA	TRBJ2-1	NA	CASSDYHNEQFF	TGTGCCAGCAGTGACTACCACAATGAGCAGTTCTTC
TRBV5-5	many	TRBJ2-1	TRBD2	CASSSLAGGNNEQFF	TGTGCCAGCAGCAGTCTGGCGGGAGGCAACAATGAGCAGTTCTTC
TRBV6-5	many	TRBJ2-5	NA	CASRFWEAETQYF	TGTGCCAGCAGGTTCTGGGAAGCGGAGACCCAGTACTTC
TRBV5-7	many	TRBJ2-1	TRBD2	CASSLTSGKRSYNEQFF	TGTGCCAGCAGCCTAACTAGCGGAAAGAGGTCTTACAATGAGCAGTTCTTC
TRBV12-3/TRBV12-4	once	TRBJ2-7	NA	CASRTSGRPPYEQYF	TGTGCCAGCAGGACCAGTGGGAGGCCACCCTACGAGCAGTACTTC
TRBV19	many	TRBJ1-4	NA	CASISRSGGEKLFF	TGTGCCAGTATTTCCCGCAGTGGGGGTGAAAAACTGTTTTTT
TRBV9	many	TRBJ2-2	TRBD1	CASSVRDSRTGELFF	TGTGCCAGCAGCGTCCGGGACAGCCGCACCGGGGAGCTGTTTTTT
TRBV7-9	many	TRBJ1-1	NA	CASSLVGDTEAFF	TGTGCCAGCAGCTTAGTCGGGGATACTGAAGCTTTCTTT
TRBV3-1	many	TRBJ2-7	NA	CASSQVLLREAEQYF	TGTGCCAGCAGCCAAGTACTTCTTAGGGAGGCCGAGCAGTACTTC
TRBV12-5	many	TRBJ1-1	NA	CASGLSHTRTAENTEAFF	TGTGCTAGTGGTTTGTCGCATACCCGGACAGCTGAGAACACTGAAGCTTTCTTT
TRBV10-3	NA	TRBJ2-4	TRBD1	CAIRKQGDAKNIQYW	TGTGCCATCAGAAAACAGGGGGATGCCAAAAACATTCAGTACTGG
TRBV2	medium-sized	TRBJ1-1	NA	CASRGNTEAFF	TGTGCCAGCAGGGGTAACACTGAAGCTTTCTTT
TRBV11-2	NA	TRBJ2-2	NA	CASSLGGLFF	TGTGCCAGCAGCTTAGGGGGACTGTTTTTT
TRBV29-1	once	TRBJ2-5	NA	CSVGGRDQETQYF	TGCAGCGTCGGGGGCCGTGACCAAGAGACCCAGTACTTC
TRBV7-3	many	TRBJ2-2	NA	CASGRGAGELFF	TGTGCCAGCGGCCGGGGCGCCGGGGAGCTGTTTTTT
TRBV7-2	many	TRBJ2-7	NA	CASSLAGGPGYEQYF	TGTGCCAGCAGCTTAGCAGGCGGGCCAGGATACGAGCAGTACTTC
TRBV27	NA	TRBJ2-5	NA	CASSLPQYF	TGTGCCAGCAGTTTGCCCCAGTACTTC
TRBV5-1	many	TRBJ1-1	NA	CASSLYQDPMNTEAFF	TGCGCCAGCAGCCTGTACCAGGATCCCATGAACACTGAAGCTTTCTTT
TRBV7-9	once	TRBJ1-4	NA	CASSLNNDLSNERLFF	TGTGCCAGCAGCTTAAATAACGACCTCTCTAATGAAAGGCTGTTTTTT
TRBV24-1	NA	TRBJ2-2	TRBD2	CATGTSGPGELFF	TGTGCCACCGGGACTAGCGGGCCCGGGGAGCTGTTTTTT
TRBV10-2	NA	TRBJ2-1	TRBD2	CASSRTSGNEQFF	TGCGCCAGCAGTCGCACTAGCGGCAATGAGCAGTTCTTC
TRBV7-3	NA	TRBJ1-4	NA	CASSLKGGREKLFF	TGTGCCAGCAGCTTAAAGGGGGGTCGAGAAAAACTGTTTTTT
TRBV7-2	NA	TRBJ2-7	TRBD2	CASSPTSGGDEQYF	TGTGCCAGCAGCCCCACTAGCGGGGGCGACGAGCAGTACTTC
TRBV6-2/TRBV6-3	many	TRBJ2-7	NA	CASSDPGRQSQYF	TGTGCCAGCAGTGATCCGGGACGGCAGTCGCAGTACTTC
TRBV12-3/TRBV12-4	many	TRBJ1-3	NA	CASSLGSGHSGNTIYF	TGTGCCAGCAGTTTGGGCAGTGGACACTCTGGAAACACCATATATTTT
TRBV2	NA	TRBJ1-1	NA	CASGAGAGTEAFF	TGTGCCAGCGGGGCAGGGGCCGGCACTGAAGCTTTCTTT
TRBV20-1	many	TRBJ2-7	NA	CSAPGASQAYEQYF	TGCAGTGCTCCAGGGGCTAGCCAAGCCTACGAGCAGTACTTC
TRBV7-7	NA	TRBJ2-1	NA	CASSAGRRAYNEQFF	TGTGCTAGCAGCGCCGGGAGACGTGCCTACAATGAGCAGTTCTTC
TRBV12-3/TRBV12-4	many	TRBJ2-7	NA	CASSRERGEQYF	TGTGCCAGCAGTCGAGAGCGAGGCGAGCAGTACTTC